The text below deals with one T cell receptor (beta chain). Other DNA sequences in this specimen translate into the identical CDR3. The entry originates in a study of shared clonotypes between healthy human individuals. The germline V gene has CDR1 MNHNS and CDR2 SASEGT. The V end lost 1 base, the J end lost 8 bases, and 11 bases lay between the germline ends. The CDR3 has 13 amino acids. Sequencing was performed with immunoSEQ multiplex PCR; in TCRdb, only in-frame clones are kept and a portion is missing. The profile shows fewer than 3 million clones, 80% to 95% of them singletons. The receptor comes from a man aged 18 to 30 in good health. Some clones in this sample may be carry-over from other donors' samples. The chain recombines TRBV6-1 with TRBJ1-2; the D gene is possibly TRBD1 (5 bases). Sequencing was performed on naive CD4+ T cells from PBMCs. Subset indicated: CD45RA+ positively selected. The CDR3 DNA is TGTGCCAGCAGTGAAGAAGGGGTGGGAGGCTACACCTTC. This codes for CASSEEGVGGYTF.